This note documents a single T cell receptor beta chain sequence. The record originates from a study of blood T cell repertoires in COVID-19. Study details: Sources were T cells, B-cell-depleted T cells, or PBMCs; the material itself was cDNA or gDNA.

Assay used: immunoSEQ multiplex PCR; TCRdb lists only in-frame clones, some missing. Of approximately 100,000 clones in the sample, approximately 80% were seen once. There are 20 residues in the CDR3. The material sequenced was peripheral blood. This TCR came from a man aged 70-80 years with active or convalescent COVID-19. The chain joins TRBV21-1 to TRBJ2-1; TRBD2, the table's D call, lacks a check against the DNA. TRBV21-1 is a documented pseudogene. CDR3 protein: CASSPRASGWLAAGWYEQFF. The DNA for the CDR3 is TGTGCCAGCAGTCCCCGGGCGTCAGGGTGGCTAGCGGCCGGGTGGTACGAGCAGTTCTTC.